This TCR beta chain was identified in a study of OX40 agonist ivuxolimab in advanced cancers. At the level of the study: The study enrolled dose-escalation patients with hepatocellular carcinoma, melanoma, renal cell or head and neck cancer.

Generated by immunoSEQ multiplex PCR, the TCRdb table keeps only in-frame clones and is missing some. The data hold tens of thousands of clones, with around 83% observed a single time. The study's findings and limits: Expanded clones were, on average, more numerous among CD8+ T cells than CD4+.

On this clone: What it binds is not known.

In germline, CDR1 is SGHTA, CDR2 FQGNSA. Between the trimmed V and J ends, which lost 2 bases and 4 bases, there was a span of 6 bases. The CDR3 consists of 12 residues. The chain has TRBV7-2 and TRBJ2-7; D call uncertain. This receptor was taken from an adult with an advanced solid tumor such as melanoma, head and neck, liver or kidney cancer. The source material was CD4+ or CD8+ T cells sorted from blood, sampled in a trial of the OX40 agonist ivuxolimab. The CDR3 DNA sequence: TGTGCCAGCAGCTTATCCGGATACGAGCAGTACTTC. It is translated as CASSLSGYEQYF.